This TCR beta chain was recorded in a study of T cells expressing NK-cell markers. Overall study context: Sequencing of TCR beta repertoires drew on sorted CD3+CD56+NKG2C+, CD3+CD56+NKG2C- and CD3+CD56-NKG2C+ T cells.

The CDR3 is made up of 15 amino acids. CDR1 and CDR2 (germline): SGDLS, YYNGEE. TCRdb reprocessed the 5' RACE reads and keeps a single row for each CDR3 protein, giving no DNA. This table lists about 460,000 distinct CDR3 sequences. The chain joins TRBV9 to TRBJ2-1; absent DNA, TCRdb's TRBD2 call cannot be checked. The sequenced material came from blood T cells: a sorted CD56 or NKG2C T cell subset, CD4+ or CD8+ T cells, or bulk PBMC T cells (not recorded which). The receptor's source is a woman in her 50s in good health. The CDR3 loop reads CASSLTSGINNEQFF.